The present T cell receptor (beta chain) was sequenced within a study of blood T cell repertoires in COVID-19. For the study at large: The United States, Italy and Spain provided the acute and convalescent COVID-19 samples. T cells, B-cell-depleted T cells, or PBMCs supplied cDNA or gDNA.

Germline CDR1 reads SGHRS; CDR2 reads YFSETQ. Losses at the gene ends were 4 bases for V and 1 base for J; bases not matched to a gene: 6. The CDR3 loop spans 17 amino acids. Recruits, aged about 18 to 100 years, lived in roughly 22 US areas. Participants' reported clinical history set cohort assignment. Assay used: immunoSEQ multiplex PCR; TCRdb lists only in-frame clones, some missing. The sample has nearly 250,000 clones, around 85% seen once. This receptor was obtained from a woman in her forties or fifties with acute COVID-19. Sequencing used PBMCs or T cells enriched from blood (not recorded which). The chain carries TRBV5-1 and TRBJ2-3; 13 nucleotides agree with TRBD2. DNA for the CDR3: TGCGCCAGCAGCCTCCGGACTAGCGGGGGACGCACAGATACGCAGTATTTT. Translating gives CASSLRTSGGRTDTQYF.